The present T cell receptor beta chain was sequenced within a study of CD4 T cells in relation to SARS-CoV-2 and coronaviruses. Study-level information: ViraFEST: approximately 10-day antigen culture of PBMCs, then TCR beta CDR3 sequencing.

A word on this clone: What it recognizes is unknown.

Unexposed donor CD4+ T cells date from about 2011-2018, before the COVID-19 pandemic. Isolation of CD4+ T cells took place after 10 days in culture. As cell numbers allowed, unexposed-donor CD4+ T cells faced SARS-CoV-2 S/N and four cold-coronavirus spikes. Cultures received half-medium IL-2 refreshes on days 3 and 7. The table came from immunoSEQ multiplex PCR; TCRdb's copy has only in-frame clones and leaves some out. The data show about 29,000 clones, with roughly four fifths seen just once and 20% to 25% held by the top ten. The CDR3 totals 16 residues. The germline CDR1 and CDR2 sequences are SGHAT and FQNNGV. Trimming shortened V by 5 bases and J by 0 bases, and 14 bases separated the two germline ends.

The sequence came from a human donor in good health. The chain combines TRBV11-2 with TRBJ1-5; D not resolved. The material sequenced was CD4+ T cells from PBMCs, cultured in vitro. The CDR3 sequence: CASSLGSGYSNQPQHF. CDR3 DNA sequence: TGTGCCAGCAGCCTGGGTAGCGGTTATAGCAATCAGCCCCAGCATTTT.